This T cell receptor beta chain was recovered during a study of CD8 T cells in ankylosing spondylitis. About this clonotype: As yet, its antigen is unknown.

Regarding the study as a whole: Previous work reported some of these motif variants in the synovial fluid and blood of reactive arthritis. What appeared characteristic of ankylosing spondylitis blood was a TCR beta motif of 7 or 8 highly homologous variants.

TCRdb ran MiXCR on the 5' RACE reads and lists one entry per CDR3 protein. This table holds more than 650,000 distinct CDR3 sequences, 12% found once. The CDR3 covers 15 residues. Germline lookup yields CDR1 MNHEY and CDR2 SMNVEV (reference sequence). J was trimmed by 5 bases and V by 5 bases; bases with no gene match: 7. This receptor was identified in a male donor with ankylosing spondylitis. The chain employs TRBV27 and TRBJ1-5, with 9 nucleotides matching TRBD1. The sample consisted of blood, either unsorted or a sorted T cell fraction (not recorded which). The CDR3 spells CASSPGTGSHQPQHF. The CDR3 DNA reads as TGTGCCAGCAGTCCGGGGACAGGGAGCCATCAGCCCCAGCATTTT.